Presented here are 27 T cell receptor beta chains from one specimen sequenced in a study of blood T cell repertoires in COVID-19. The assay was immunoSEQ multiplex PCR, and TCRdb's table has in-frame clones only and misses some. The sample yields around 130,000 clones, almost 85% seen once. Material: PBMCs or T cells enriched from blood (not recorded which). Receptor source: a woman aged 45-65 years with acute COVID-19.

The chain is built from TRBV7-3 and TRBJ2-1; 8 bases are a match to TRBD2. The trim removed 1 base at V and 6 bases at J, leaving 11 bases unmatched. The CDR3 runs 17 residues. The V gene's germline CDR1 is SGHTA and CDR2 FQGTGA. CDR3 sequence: CASSLKHGRARGNEQFF. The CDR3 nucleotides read TGTGCCAGCAGCTTAAAACACGGGAGGGCCAGGGGCAATGAGCAGTTCTTC.

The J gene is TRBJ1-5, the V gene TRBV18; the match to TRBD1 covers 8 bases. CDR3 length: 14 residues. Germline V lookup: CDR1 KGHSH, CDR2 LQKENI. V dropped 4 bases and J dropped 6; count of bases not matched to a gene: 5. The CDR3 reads CASSQTGGGQPQHF. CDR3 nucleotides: TGTGCCAGCTCACAAACAGGGGGTGGTCAGCCCCAGCATTTT. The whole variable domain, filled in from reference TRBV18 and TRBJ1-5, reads NAGVMQNPRHLVRRRGQEARLRCSPMKGHSHVYWYRQLPEEGLKFMVYLQKENIIDESGMPKERFSAEFPKEGPSILRIQQVVRGDSAAYFCASSQTGGGQPQHFGDGTRLSIL.

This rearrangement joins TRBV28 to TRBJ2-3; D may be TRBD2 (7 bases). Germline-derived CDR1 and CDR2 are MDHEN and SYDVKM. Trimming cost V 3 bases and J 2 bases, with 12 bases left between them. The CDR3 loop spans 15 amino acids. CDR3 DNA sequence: TGTGCCAGCAGTTTTGAAGCGGGACACACAGATACGCAGTATTTT. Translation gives CASSFEAGHTDTQYF.

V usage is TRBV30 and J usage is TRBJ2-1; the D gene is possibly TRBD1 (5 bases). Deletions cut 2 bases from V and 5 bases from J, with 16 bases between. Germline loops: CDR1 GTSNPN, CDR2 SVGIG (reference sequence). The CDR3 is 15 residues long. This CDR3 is CAWSIGVGAHNEQFF. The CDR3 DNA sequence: TGTGCCTGGAGTATCGGAGTAGGGGCGCACAATGAGCAGTTCTTC.

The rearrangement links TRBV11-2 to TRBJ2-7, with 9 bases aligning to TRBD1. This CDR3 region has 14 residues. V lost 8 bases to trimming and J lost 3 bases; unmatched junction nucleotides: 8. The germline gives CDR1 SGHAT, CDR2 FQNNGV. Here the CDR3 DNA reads TGTGCCAGCGCTTGGGGGACAGGGAACTACGAGCAGTACTTC. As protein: CASAWGTGNYEQYF. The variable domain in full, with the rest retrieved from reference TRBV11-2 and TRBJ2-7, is EAGVAQSPRYKIIEKRQSVAFWCNPISGHATLYWYQQILGQGPKLLIQFQNNGVVDDSQLPKDRFSAERLKGVDSTLKIQPAKLEDSAVYLCASAWGTGNYEQYFGPGTRLTVT.

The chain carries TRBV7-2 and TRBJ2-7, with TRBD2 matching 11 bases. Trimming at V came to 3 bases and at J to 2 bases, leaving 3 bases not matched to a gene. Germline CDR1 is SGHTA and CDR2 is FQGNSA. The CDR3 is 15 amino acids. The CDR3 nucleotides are TGTGCCAGCAGCTTGACTAGCGGGAACACCTACGAGCAGTACTTC. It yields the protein CASSLTSGNTYEQYF.

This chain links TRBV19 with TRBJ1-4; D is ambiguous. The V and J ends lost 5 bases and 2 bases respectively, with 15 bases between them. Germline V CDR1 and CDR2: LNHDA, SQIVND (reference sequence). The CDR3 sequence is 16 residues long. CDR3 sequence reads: CASSSRGSSTNEKLFF. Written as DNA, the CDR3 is TGTGCCAGTAGTTCCAGAGGCTCCTCCACTAATGAAAAACTGTTTTTT.

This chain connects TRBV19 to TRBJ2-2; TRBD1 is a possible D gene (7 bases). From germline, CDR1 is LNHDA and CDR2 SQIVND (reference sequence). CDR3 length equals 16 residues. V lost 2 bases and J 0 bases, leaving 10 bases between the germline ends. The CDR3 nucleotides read TGTGCCAGTAGTATAAGGAGGGGGCCGAACACCGGGGAGCTGTTTTTT. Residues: CASSIRRGPNTGELFF.

The CDR3, as DNA: TGTGCCAGCAGAGGACAGGGAGGGGGCTACACCTTC. Its protein is CASRGQGGGYTF. The chain uses TRBV2 and TRBJ1-2; 8 nucleotides agree with TRBD1. The CDR3 runs 12 residues. Germline assignment: CDR1 SNHLY and CDR2 FYNNEI. V shed 6 bases, J shed 8 bases, and the junction held 5 bases outside the gene matches.

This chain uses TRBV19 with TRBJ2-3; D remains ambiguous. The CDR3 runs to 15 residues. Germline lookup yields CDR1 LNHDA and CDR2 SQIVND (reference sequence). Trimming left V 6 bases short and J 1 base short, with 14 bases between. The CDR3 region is CASRTVLAGTDTQYF. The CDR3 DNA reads TGTGCCAGTAGAACGGTGCTTGCCGGCACAGATACGCAGTATTTT.

The CDR3 loop reads CASRGQVSSIKTGNTIYF. In nucleotides, the CDR3 is TGTGCCAGCAGGGGACAGGTTAGTTCAATCAAAACTGGAAACACCATATATTTT. V gene TRBV6-4 combines with J gene TRBJ1-3; 8 positions match TRBD1. The CDR3 has 18 amino acids. The germline CDR1 and CDR2 sequences are MRHNA and SNTAGT. V lost 6 bases, J lost 2 bases, and 15 bases stayed unmatched.

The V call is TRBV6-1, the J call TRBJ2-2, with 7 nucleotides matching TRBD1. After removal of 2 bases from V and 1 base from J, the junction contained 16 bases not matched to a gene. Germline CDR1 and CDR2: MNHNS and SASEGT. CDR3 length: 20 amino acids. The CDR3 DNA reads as TGTGCCAGCAGTGAATTTGAGGTTTGGTCGAGGACAGGGAACACCGGGGAGCTGTTTTTT. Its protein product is CASSEFEVWSRTGNTGELFF.

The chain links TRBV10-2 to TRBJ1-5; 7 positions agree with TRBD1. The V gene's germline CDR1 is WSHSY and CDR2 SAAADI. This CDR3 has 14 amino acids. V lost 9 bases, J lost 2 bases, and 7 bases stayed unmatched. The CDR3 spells CASRFGQGNQPQHF. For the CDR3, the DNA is TGCGCCAGTCGCTTCGGACAGGGCAATCAGCCCCAGCATTTT.

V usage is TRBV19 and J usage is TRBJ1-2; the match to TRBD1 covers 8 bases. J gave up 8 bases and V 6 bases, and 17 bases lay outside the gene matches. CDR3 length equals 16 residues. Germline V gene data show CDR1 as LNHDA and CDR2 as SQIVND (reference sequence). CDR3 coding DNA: TGTGCCAGTAGAGGAAGACAGGGGATAATTGGGGGAGGCTACACCTTC. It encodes CASRGRQGIIGGGYTF.

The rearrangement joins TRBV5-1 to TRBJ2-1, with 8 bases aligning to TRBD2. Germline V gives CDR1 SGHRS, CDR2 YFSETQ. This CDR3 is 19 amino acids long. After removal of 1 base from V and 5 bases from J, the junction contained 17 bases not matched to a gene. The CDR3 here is CASSLFPAGALGLNNEQFF. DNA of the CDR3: TGCGCCAGCAGCTTGTTTCCAGCGGGAGCCCTAGGGCTAAACAATGAGCAGTTCTTC.

CDR3 coding DNA: TGTGCCAGCAGCTTCCGTGGGGCTGCAGCTAACTATGGCTACACCTTC. Amino acids: CASSFRGAAANYGYTF. This sequence joins TRBV5-8 and TRBJ1-2, with a weak D call TRBD1 (5 bases). Per the germline V gene, CDR1 is SGHTS and CDR2 is YDEGEE. This CDR3 contains 16 residues. The germline V and J ends were trimmed by 2 bases and 0 bases, with 14 bases remaining between them.

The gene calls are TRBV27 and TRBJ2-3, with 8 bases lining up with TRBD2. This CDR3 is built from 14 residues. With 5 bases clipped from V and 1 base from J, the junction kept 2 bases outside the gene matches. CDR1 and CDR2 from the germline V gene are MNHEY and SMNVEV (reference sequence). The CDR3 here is CASSRREGTDTQYF. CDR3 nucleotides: TGTGCCAGCAGTCGGCGGGAGGGCACAGATACGCAGTATTTT.

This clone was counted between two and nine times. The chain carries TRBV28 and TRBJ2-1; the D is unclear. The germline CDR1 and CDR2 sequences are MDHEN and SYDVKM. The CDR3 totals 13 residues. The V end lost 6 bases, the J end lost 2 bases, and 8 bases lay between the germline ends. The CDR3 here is CASRVTTYNEQFF. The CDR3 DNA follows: TGTGCCAGCAGGGTGACAACCTACAATGAGCAGTTCTTC.

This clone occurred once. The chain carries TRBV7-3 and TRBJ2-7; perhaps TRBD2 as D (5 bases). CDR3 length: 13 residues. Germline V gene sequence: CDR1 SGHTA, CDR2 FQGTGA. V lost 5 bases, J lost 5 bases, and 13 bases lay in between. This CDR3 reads CASSLGLWDEQYF. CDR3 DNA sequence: TGTGCCAGCAGCCTAGGACTGTGGGACGAGCAGTACTTC.

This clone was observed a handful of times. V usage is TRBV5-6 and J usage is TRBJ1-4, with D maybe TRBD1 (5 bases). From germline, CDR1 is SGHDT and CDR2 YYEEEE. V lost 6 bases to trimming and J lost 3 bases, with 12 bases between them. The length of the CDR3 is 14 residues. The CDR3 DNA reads TGTGCCAGCATCCTCGGGGGGTCTAATGAAAAACTGTTTTTT. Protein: CASILGGSNEKLFF.

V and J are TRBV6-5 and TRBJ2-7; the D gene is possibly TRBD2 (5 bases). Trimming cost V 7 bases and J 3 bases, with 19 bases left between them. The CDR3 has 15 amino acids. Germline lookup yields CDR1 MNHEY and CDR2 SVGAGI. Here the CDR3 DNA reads TGTGCCAGCACCCCGACCGAGGGTTTGAACTACGAGCAGTACTTC. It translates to CASTPTEGLNYEQYF.

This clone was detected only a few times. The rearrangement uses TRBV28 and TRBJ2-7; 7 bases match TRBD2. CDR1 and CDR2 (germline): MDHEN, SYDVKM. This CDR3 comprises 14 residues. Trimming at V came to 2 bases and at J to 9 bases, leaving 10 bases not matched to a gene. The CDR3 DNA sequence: TGTGCCAGCAGTTTAGGTCAGGGAGGGCTTGTGCAGTACTTC. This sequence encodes CASSLGQGGLVQYF.

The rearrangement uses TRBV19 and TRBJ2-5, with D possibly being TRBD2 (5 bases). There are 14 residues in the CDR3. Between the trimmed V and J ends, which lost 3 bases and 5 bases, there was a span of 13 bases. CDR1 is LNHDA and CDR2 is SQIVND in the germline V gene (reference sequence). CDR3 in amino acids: CASSIRLRGETQYF. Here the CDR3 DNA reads TGTGCCAGTAGTATCAGGTTACGAGGGGAGACCCAGTACTTC.

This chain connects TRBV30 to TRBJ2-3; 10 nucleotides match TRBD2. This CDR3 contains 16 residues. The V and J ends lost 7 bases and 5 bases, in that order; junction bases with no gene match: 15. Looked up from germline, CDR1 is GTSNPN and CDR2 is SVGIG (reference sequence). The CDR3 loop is CALGRGLAGVGDTQYF. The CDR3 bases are TGTGCCTTGGGGCGAGGGCTAGCGGGAGTGGGAGATACGCAGTATTTT.

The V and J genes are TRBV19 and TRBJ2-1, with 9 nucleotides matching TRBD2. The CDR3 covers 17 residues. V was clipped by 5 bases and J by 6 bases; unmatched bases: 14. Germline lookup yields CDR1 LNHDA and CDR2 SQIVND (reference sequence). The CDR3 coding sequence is TGTGCCAGTAGTTCCTCTATTGCGGGAGGGGGTTCCAATGAGCAGTTCTTC. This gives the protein CASSSSIAGGGSNEQFF.

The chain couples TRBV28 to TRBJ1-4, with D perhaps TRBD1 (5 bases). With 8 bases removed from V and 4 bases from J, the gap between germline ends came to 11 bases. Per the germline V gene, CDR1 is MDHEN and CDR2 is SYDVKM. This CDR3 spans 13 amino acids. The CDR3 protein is CASRGALNEKLFF. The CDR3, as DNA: TGTGCCAGCCGTGGGGCACTTAATGAAAAACTGTTTTTT.

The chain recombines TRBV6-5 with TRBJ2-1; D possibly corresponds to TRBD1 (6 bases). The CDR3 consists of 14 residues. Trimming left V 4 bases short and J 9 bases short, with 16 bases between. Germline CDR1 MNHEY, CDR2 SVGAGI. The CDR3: CASSSTGGTTEQFF. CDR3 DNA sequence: TGTGCCAGCAGTTCCACGGGTGGGACAACTGAGCAGTTCTTC.